The sequence of this T cell receptor beta chain was determined in a study of vaccination effects on CD4 cells after COVID-19. Study outcomes and limitations: Clones that were induced by infection or by vaccine showed marked contraction late after vaccination.

Sequencing was preceded by expansion of antigen-specific CD4+ T cells with viral peptide pools in the ViraFEST assay. Subsequent to a culture period of around 10 days, CD4+ T cells were isolated. The healthy vaccine recipients, who had no prior SARS-CoV-2 infection, showed negative nucleocapsid antibodies. Over 1.5 million PBMC per well were cultured with around 9.1 IU/ml IL-2 and roughly 9.9 ug/ml peptides. Cells had half their medium changed to IL-2 medium on days 3 and 7. Details on this clone: The antigen is not known.

Sequencing used immunoSEQ multiplex PCR; TCRdb keeps in-frame clones, though not all of them. The sample includes about 52,000 clones, nearly 80% of them seen just once. J was trimmed by 9 bases and V by 4 bases; bases with no gene match: 9. The germline CDR1 and CDR2 sequences are SGHRS and YFSETQ. The CDR3 contains 14 residues. The specimen comprised CD4+ T cells from PBMCs cultured with HCoV-OC43 spike peptides, sampled before COVID-19 vaccination. Subset indicated: HCoV-OC43 spike overlapping peptide pool stimulation. This clonotype was obtained from a human donor who received a COVID-19 vaccine. This chain uses TRBV5-1 with TRBJ1-5, with 8 bases fitting TRBD1. The DNA for the CDR3 is TGCGCCAGCAGCCCGGGACAGGCAGAAGGGCCCCAGCATTTT. Amino acid sequence: CASSPGQAEGPQHF.